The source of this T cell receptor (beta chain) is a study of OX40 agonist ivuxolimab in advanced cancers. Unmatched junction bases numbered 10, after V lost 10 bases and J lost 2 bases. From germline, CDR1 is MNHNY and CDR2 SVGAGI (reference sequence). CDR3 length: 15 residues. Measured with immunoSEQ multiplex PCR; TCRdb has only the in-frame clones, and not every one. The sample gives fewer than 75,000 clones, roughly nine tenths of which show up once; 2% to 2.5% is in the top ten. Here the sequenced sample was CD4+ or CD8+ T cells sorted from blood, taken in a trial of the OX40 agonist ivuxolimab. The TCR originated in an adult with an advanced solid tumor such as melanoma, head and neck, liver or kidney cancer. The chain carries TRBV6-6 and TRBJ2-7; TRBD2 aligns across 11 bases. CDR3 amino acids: CATSGLAGLAYEQYF. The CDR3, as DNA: TGTGCCACATCCGGACTAGCGGGTCTCGCCTACGAGCAGTACTTC.